A selection of T cell receptor beta chains follows, all from one sample in a study of blood T cell repertoires in COVID-19. Libraries were prepared by immunoSEQ multiplex PCR; TCRdb keeps only in-frame clonotypes and omits some of them. The sample shows around 390,000 clones, roughly 89% of them seen only once. Sequenced input: PBMCs or T cells enriched from blood (not recorded which). These receptors all stem from a woman between 45 and 65 years old who had recovered from COVID-19. The CDR3 runs from the conserved cysteine through the conserved F or W. D genes are given only for firm matches. Expanded clones get a size class; other rows say once, few or many, or leave the size out.

>TRBV19|TRBD1|NA|15|TRBJ1-1
CASSIGVTGAPEAFF
TGTGCCAGTAGTATAGGAGTAACAGGGGCTCCTGAAGCTTTCTTT
>TRBV28|TRBD1|NA|16|TRBJ1-4
CASSSAGGRANEKLFF
TGTGCCAGCAGTTCCGCAGGGGGAAGGGCTAATGAAAAACTGTTTTTT
>TRBV27|TRBD2|NA|13|TRBJ2-7
CASSSQGGYEQYF
TGTGCCAGCAGTTCCCAGGGAGGGTACGAGCAGTACTTC
>TRBV19|TRBD1|NA|14|TRBJ1-1
CASSETGGNTEAFF
TGTGCCAGTAGTGAGACAGGGGGGAACACTGAAGCTTTCTTT
>TRBV6-7|NA|once|13|TRBJ1-2
CASTRDTNYGYTF
TGTGCCAGCACCCGGGACACTAACTATGGCTACACCTTC
>TRBV6-5|NA|NA|14|TRBJ1-1
CASRDASGNTEAFF
TGTGCCAGCCGCGATGCCTCAGGGAACACTGAAGCTTTCTTT
>TRBV29-1|TRBD1|few|13|TRBJ2-7
CSVTGVRTYEQYF
TGCAGCGTCACAGGGGTAAGGACCTACGAGCAGTACTTC
>TRBV11-2|NA|NA|15|TRBJ1-1
CASSLDPQGILEAFF
TGTGCCAGCAGCTTAGATCCACAGGGAATTCTTGAAGCTTTCTTT
>TRBV4-2|NA|NA|15|TRBJ1-6
CASSLPQGDRSPLHF
TGTGCCAGCAGCCTCCCGCAGGGCGATCGATCACCCCTCCACTTT
>TRBV27|TRBD2|NA|14|TRBJ2-1
CASRPSGEYNEQFF
TGTGCCAGCCGTCCTAGCGGGGAGTACAATGAGCAGTTCTTC
>TRBV7-9|TRBD1|NA|12|TRBJ2-7
CASSTGQGTAYF
TGTGCCAGCAGCACAGGACAGGGAACGGCGTACTTC
>TRBV11-2|TRBD1|NA|17|TRBJ1-4
CASSHPRRGQGNEKLFF
TGTGCCAGCAGCCACCCCCGCCGGGGACAGGGGAATGAAAAACTGTTTTTT
>TRBV5-4|TRBD1|NA|17|TRBJ2-6
CASSSPGQGSGANVLTF
TGTGCCAGCAGTTCCCCGGGACAGGGGTCTGGGGCCAACGTCCTGACTTTC
>TRBV6-5|NA|NA|14|TRBJ2-5
CASSYSTGVKTQYF
TGTGCCAGCAGTTACTCGACCGGGGTAAAGACCCAGTACTTC
>TRBV14|TRBD1|once|15|TRBJ1-2
CASSQDFRGFYGYTF
TGTGCCAGCAGCCAAGATTTCAGGGGGTTCTATGGCTACACCTTC
>TRBV5-1|NA|NA|16|TRBJ1-6
CASSLGWTAVQSPLHF
TGCGCCAGCAGCTTGGGATGGACAGCGGTGCAGTCACCCCTCCACTTT
>TRBV28|TRBD2|NA|15|TRBJ2-1
CASSPGTSGDNEQFF
TGTGCCAGCAGTCCAGGGACTAGCGGGGACAATGAGCAGTTCTTC
>TRBV28|TRBD1|NA|13|TRBJ1-1
CASSNRGPQGAFF
TGTGCCAGCAGTAACAGGGGGCCCCAGGGAGCTTTCTTT
>TRBV2|NA|NA|15|TRBJ1-1
CASSEVAAMNTEAFF
TGTGCCAGCAGTGAAGTGGCGGCCATGAACACTGAAGCTTTCTTT
>TRBV19|TRBD2|NA|14|TRBJ2-3
CASSWTAGGDTQYF
TGTGCCAGTAGTTGGACGGCGGGGGGAGATACGCAGTATTTT
>TRBV6-4|NA|few|12|TRBJ1-2
CASSDSGRGYTF
TGTGCCAGCAGTGATTCAGGGCGCGGCTACACCTTC
>TRBV7-8|TRBD2|NA|19|TRBJ2-3
CASSLGWFPRGGGTDTQYF
TGTGCCAGCAGCTTAGGATGGTTTCCGCGGGGGGGCGGAACAGATACGCAGTATTTT
>TRBV28|NA|NA|12|TRBJ1-2
CASSFGNYGYTF
TGTGCCAGCAGTTTTGGCAACTATGGCTACACCTTC
>TRBV18|NA|few|16|TRBJ1-1
CASSPLLAGEAFEAFF
TGTGCCAGCTCACCACTGTTAGCGGGGGAGGCTTTTGAAGCTTTCTTT
>TRBV25-1|TRBD1|many|16|TRBJ1-3
CASSGRQGAGGNTIYF
TGTGCCAGCAGTGGGAGACAGGGGGCAGGGGGAAACACCATATATTTT
>TRBV7-3|TRBD1|NA|15|TRBJ1-2
CASSLTGGAVYGYTF
TGTGCCAGCAGCTTGACAGGGGGCGCGGTCTATGGCTACACCTTC
>TRBV6-5|NA|NA|14|TRBJ1-5
CASSYEAGNQPQHF
TGTGCCAGCAGTTACGAAGCAGGAAATCAGCCCCAGCATTTT
>TRBV19|NA|once|17|TRBJ1-5
CASSIGVAPASGQPQHF
TGTGCCAGTAGTATTGGTGTGGCGCCAGCGAGCGGGCAGCCCCAGCATTTT
>TRBV4-3|NA|NA|17|TRBJ1-6
CASSQERMKTNNSPLHF
TGCGCCAGCAGCCAAGAGCGGATGAAGACTAATAATTCACCCCTCCACTTT
>TRBV2|TRBD1|NA|12|TRBJ2-7
CASSGDSYEQYF
TGTGCCAGCAGCGGGGACAGCTACGAGCAGTACTTC
>TRBV5-6|TRBD1|NA|14|TRBJ1-1
CASSLPGQGTEAFF
TGTGCCAGCAGCTTGCCGGGACAGGGAACTGAAGCTTTCTTT
>TRBV7-2|NA|NA|13|TRBJ2-7
CASSPTNTYEQYF
TGTGCCAGCAGCCCAACAAACACCTACGAGCAGTACTTC
>TRBV7-9|TRBD1|NA|19|TRBJ2-6
CASSLDGQGARAGANVLTF
TGTGCCAGCAGCTTAGATGGACAGGGGGCGCGGGCTGGGGCCAACGTCCTGACTTTC
>TRBV7-3|TRBD2|NA|15|TRBJ2-1
CASSVIAGGHNEQFF
TGTGCCAGCAGCGTAATAGCGGGGGGCCACAATGAGCAGTTCTTC
>TRBV19|TRBD1|NA|15|TRBJ1-2
CASRAGDRVQSGYTF
TGTGCCAGTAGGGCAGGGGACAGGGTACAGTCTGGCTACACCTTC
>TRBV2|NA|NA|11|TRBJ1-6
CASYGQPPLHF
TGTGCCAGCTATGGACAGCCCCCCCTCCACTTT
>TRBV6-5|NA|few|15|TRBJ2-7
CASSSRRLYSYEQYF
TGTGCCAGCAGTTCGCGCAGGCTCTACTCCTACGAGCAGTACTTC
>TRBV5-1|NA|once|13|TRBJ1-2
CASSPTENYGYTF
TGCGCCAGCAGCCCGACAGAAAACTATGGCTACACCTTC
>TRBV9|NA|NA|14|TRBJ1-4
CASSVDGVHEKLFF
TGTGCCAGCAGCGTCGACGGAGTTCATGAAAAACTGTTTTTT
>TRBV7-9|TRBD1|NA|15|TRBJ2-1
CASSSSGRGWNEQFF
TGTGCCAGCAGCTCCTCGGGCAGGGGGTGGAATGAGCAGTTCTTC
>TRBV5-5|NA|NA|12|TRBJ2-7
CASSLNLFEQYF
TGTGCCAGCAGCTTGAATCTCTTCGAGCAGTACTTC
>TRBV7-2|NA|NA|16|TRBJ2-1
CASSLDGGLSYNEQFF
TGTGCCAGCAGCTTAGACGGGGGGCTCTCCTACAATGAGCAGTTCTTC
>TRBV21-1|NA|NA|19|TRBJ2-2
CASSNEGSWTSGVTGELFF
TGTGCCAGCAGCAACGAGGGATCCTGGACTAGCGGGGTAACCGGGGAGCTGTTTTTT
>TRBV4-2|NA|NA|15|TRBJ1-6
CASSLTAAADSPLHF
TGTGCCAGCAGCCTTACAGCGGCGGCTGATTCACCCCTCCACTTT
>TRBV7-9|NA|NA|11|TRBJ2-1
CASSSSGEQFF
TGTGCCAGCAGCTCCAGCGGGGAGCAGTTCTTC
>TRBV2|NA|NA|13|TRBJ2-7
CASSQALSYEQYF
TGTGCCAGCAGCCAGGCCCTCTCCTACGAGCAGTACTTC
>TRBV18|NA|NA|13|TRBJ1-1
CASSEGMNTEAFF
TGTGCCAGCTCAGAGGGCATGAACACTGAAGCTTTCTTT
>TRBV7-9|TRBD2|NA|14|TRBJ2-5
CASSLGTSNETQYF
TGTGCCAGCAGCTTAGGGACTAGCAACGAGACCCAGTACTTC